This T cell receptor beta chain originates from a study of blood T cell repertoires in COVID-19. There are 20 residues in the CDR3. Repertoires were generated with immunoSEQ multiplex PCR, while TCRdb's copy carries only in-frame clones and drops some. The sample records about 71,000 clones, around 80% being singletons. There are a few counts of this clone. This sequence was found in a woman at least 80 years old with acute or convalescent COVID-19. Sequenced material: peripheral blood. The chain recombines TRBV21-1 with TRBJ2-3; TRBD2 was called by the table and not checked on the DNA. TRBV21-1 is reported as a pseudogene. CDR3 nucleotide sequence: TGTGCCAGCAGCGGACGATCTAAAGTGACTAGCGGAGATAGCACAGATACGCAGTATTTT. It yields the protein CASSGRSKVTSGDSTDTQYF.